A selection of T cell receptor beta chains follows, all from one sample in a study of cytomegalovirus exposure and HLA in healthy donors. The data were produced by immunoSEQ multiplex PCR, yet TCRdb's version contains in-frame clones alone and is incomplete. The top ten hold less than 4.5% of the sample, which has around 97,000 clones, 73% seen once. Sequencing was done on a sample of PBMCs. The origin of the receptors is a man aged 40-55 years in good health and CMV-seronegative. Each CDR3 is given without its conserved first and last residue. Fields, in order: CDR3 length, V gene, clone size, CDR3 protein. A clone size is listed for some rows: how often the clone was seen (once, few, many), or a class if it is expanded.

len: 11
v_gene: TRBV6-5
abundance: NA
CDR3aa: ASRRLRNTEAF

len: 12
v_gene: TRBV18
abundance: NA
CDR3aa: ASSNTGDAQPQH

len: 12
v_gene: TRBV7-2
abundance: NA
CDR3aa: ASSPSQAFSEQY

len: 12
v_gene: TRBV5-1
abundance: NA
CDR3aa: ASSLGQASYEQY

len: 13
v_gene: TRBV7-2
abundance: NA
CDR3aa: ASSLGPYSNQPQH

len: 12
v_gene: TRBV6-1
abundance: NA
CDR3aa: ASSSDRGNTEAF

len: 11
v_gene: TRBV7-3
abundance: NA
CDR3aa: ASSRGVDTEAF

len: 11
v_gene: TRBV27
abundance: NA
CDR3aa: ASHAGWGQPQH

len: 14
v_gene: TRBV4-2
abundance: once
CDR3aa: ASSQVTSGGFDTQY

len: 11
v_gene: TRBV5-4
abundance: NA
CDR3aa: ASSLGQNYGYT

len: 14
v_gene: TRBV9
abundance: NA
CDR3aa: ASSARDHKTGNEQF

len: 9
v_gene: TRBV2
abundance: NA
CDR3aa: ASSPGSYQF

len: 13
v_gene: TRBV9
abundance: NA
CDR3aa: ASSPRAGGPETQY

len: 13
v_gene: TRBV5-4
abundance: NA
CDR3aa: ASSVRDRTLYEQY

len: 12
v_gene: TRBV10-2
abundance: NA
CDR3aa: ASSSRQGGTEAF

len: 15
v_gene: TRBV7-2
abundance: once
CDR3aa: ASSHSGGPLSTDTQY

len: 12
v_gene: TRBV7-8
abundance: NA
CDR3aa: ASSSDRKGETQY

len: 13
v_gene: TRBV19
abundance: NA
CDR3aa: ASCGGEAGNNEQF

len: 12
v_gene: TRBV18
abundance: few
CDR3aa: ASSPGLAEETQY

len: 13
v_gene: TRBV7-2
abundance: few
CDR3aa: ASSPSGLAKNIQY

len: 12
v_gene: TRBV5-4
abundance: few
CDR3aa: ASSRDRGQGVAF

len: 10
v_gene: TRBV2
abundance: NA
CDR3aa: ASSEKGREQY

len: 11
v_gene: TRBV5-1
abundance: NA
CDR3aa: ASSLGIEEKLF